Listed below are T cell receptor beta chains from one sample, sequenced in a study of radiotherapy plus CTLA-4 blockade in lung cancer. The protocol was immunoSEQ multiplex PCR, while the TCRdb copy is restricted to in-frame clones and leaves out a portion. Counted here are tens of thousands of clones, 70% to 75% occurring once; the ten biggest clones make up 3% to 4%. This specimen was peripheral blood, taken from a patient treated with radiotherapy plus ipilimumab. These receptors originate from a human donor with non-small cell lung cancer who had a complete response to radiotherapy plus ipilimumab. The CDR3 runs from the conserved cysteine through the conserved F or W. D genes are given only for firm matches. The size field is filled for only some rows; it gives once, few, many or a size class.

>.|TRBD1|TRBV5-1|TRBJ2-7
CASSLGQGANEQYF
TGCGCCAGCAGCTTGGGGCAGGGGGCAAACGAGCAGTACTTC
>few|.|TRBV6-5|TRBJ1-1
CASTGRGANTEAFF
TGTGCCAGCACCGGTAGGGGTGCGAACACTGAAGCTTTCTTT
>medium-sized|TRBD1|TRBV6-1|TRBJ1-5
CASSEVTGWQPQHF
TGTGCCAGCAGTGAAGTGACAGGGTGGCAGCCCCAGCATTTT
>few|.|TRBV6-5|TRBJ2-7
CASSPSGVEQYF
TGTGCCAGCAGCCCCTCCGGGGTCGAGCAGTACTTC
>few|.|TRBV28|TRBJ2-1
CASSLAGLSSYNEQFF
TGTGCCAGCAGTTTAGCCGGACTTAGCTCCTACAATGAGCAGTTCTTC
>.|TRBD1|TRBV30|TRBJ2-1
CAWMGQGVSEQFF
TGTGCCTGGATGGGACAGGGGGTCAGTGAGCAGTTCTTC
>.|.|TRBV6-1|TRBJ1-2
CASSPRLYGYTF
TGTGCCAGCAGTCCACGACTTTATGGCTACACCTTC
>few|TRBD2|TRBV6-5|TRBJ2-7
CASSGTSGSGEQYF
TGTGCCAGCAGCGGGACTAGCGGGAGTGGCGAGCAGTACTTC
>.|TRBD1|TRBV30|TRBJ2-7
CAWKETGASYEQYF
TGTGCCTGGAAGGAGACAGGGGCCTCCTACGAGCAGTACTTC
>.|TRBD2|TRBV7-9|TRBJ2-3
CASSVGLAATTDTQYF
TGTGCCAGCAGCGTGGGACTAGCGGCAACCACAGATACGCAGTATTTT
>few|TRBD1|TRBV5-1|TRBJ1-3
CASSSQPGQGTVIYF
TGCGCCAGCAGCTCACAACCGGGACAGGGGACGGTCATATATTTT
>few|TRBD2|TRBV19|TRBJ2-7
CASSIGASGAYEQYF
TGTGCCAGTAGTATAGGTGCTAGCGGAGCCTACGAGCAGTACTTC
>.|.|TRBV10-3|TRBJ1-2
CAISEGRERSDRNYGYTF
TGTGCCATCAGTGAGGGGAGGGAACGCTCCGATCGAAACTATGGCTACACCTTC
>.|TRBD1|TRBV19|TRBJ2-5
CASSIEGARGETQYF
TGTGCCAGTAGTATTGAGGGGGCGCGAGGAGAGACCCAGTACTTC
>.|.|TRBV9|TRBJ2-4
CASSVGGGAGNIQYF
TGTGCCAGCAGCGTAGGAGGGGGCGCGGGGAACATTCAGTACTTC
>.|.|TRBV6-1|TRBJ1-2
CASSELGQGIYGYTF
TGTGCCAGCAGTGAATTGGGGCAGGGAATCTATGGCTACACCTTC
>once|TRBD2|TRBV4-1|TRBJ2-3
CASSQNKWRESTDTQYF
TGCGCCAGCAGCCAAAATAAATGGCGGGAGAGCACAGATACGCAGTATTTT
>.|TRBD2|TRBV6-1|TRBJ2-3
CASQLAGAADTQYF
TGTGCCAGCCAGCTAGCGGGAGCCGCAGATACGCAGTATTTT
>.|TRBD1|TRBV27|TRBJ1-5
CASSRLSGQGGNQPQHF
TGTGCCAGCAGTCGGTTATCGGGACAGGGGGGCAATCAGCCCCAGCATTTT
>.|TRBD2|TRBV14|TRBJ2-7
CASSRELAVHSYEQYF
TGTGCCAGCAGCCGAGAACTAGCGGTACACTCCTACGAGCAGTACTTC
>few|.|TRBV25-1|TRBJ1-1
CASSGAGGGNTEAFF
TGTGCCAGCAGTGGGGCCGGGGGTGGGAACACTGAAGCTTTCTTT
>.|.|TRBV27|TRBJ2-6
CASSSTGSGANVLTF
TGTGCCAGCAGTTCGACAGGCTCTGGGGCCAACGTCCTGACTTTC
>.|.|TRBV27|TRBJ2-1
CASSLRSSYNEQFF
TGTGCCAGCAGTCTCCGGAGCTCCTACAATGAGCAGTTCTTC
>.|.|TRBV9|TRBJ2-2
CASSVAAGELFF
TGTGCCAGCAGCGTAGCTGCCGGGGAGCTGTTTTTT
>.|TRBD1|TRBV28|TRBJ2-7
CASSTGTARPQYF
TGTGCCAGCAGTACGGGGACAGCCAGACCGCAGTACTTC
>.|.|TRBV4-1|TRBJ1-4
CASSPGREVYNEKLFF
TGCGCCAGCAGCCCGGGTCGGGAAGTTTATAATGAAAAACTGTTTTTT
>.|.|TRBV9|TRBJ2-2
CASSVGQAHTGELFF
TGTGCCAGCAGCGTAGGACAGGCACACACCGGGGAGCTGTTTTTT
>.|TRBD1|TRBV6-5|TRBJ1-1
CASRQGRNTEAFF
TGTGCCAGCAGACAGGGGAGGAACACTGAAGCTTTCTTT
>.|TRBD1|TRBV5-4|TRBJ2-4
CASSADRGVQNIQYF
TGTGCCAGCAGCGCAGACAGGGGCGTCCAAAACATTCAGTACTTC
>few|.|TRBV10-2|TRBJ2-7
CASSEPGREWNEQYF
TGCGCCAGCAGTGAGCCGGGAAGGGAGTGGAACGAGCAGTACTTC
>.|TRBD2|TRBV5-1|TRBJ2-1
CASSLLLAGGSYNEQFF
TGCGCCAGCAGCTTGTTGTTAGCGGGAGGGTCCTACAATGAGCAGTTCTTC
>.|TRBD2|TRBV6-6|TRBJ2-7
CASRGRVEQYF
TGTGCCAGCCGAGGGAGGGTCGAGCAGTACTTC
>.|TRBD1|TRBV6-1|TRBJ2-7
CASSEQQGAGEQYF
TGTGCCAGCAGTGAACAACAGGGGGCGGGCGAGCAGTACTTC
>.|.|TRBV19|TRBJ2-2
CASSMLQASGTGELFF
TGTGCCAGTAGTATGCTACAGGCGTCGGGCACCGGGGAGCTGTTTTTT
>.|.|TRBV5-1|TRBJ1-1
CASSTTTQEKAFF
TGCGCCAGCAGCACTACTACTCAAGAGAAAGCTTTCTTT
>few|TRBD1|TRBV27|TRBJ2-3
CASSLRGPDTQYF
TGTGCCAGCAGTCTCAGGGGGCCGGATACGCAGTATTTT
>.|TRBD1|TRBV18|TRBJ1-1
CASSPGQPNTEAFF
TGTGCCAGCTCACCGGGACAGCCGAACACTGAAGCTTTCTTT
>.|TRBD2|TRBV11-2|TRBJ2-5
CASSTGTSGGAGETQYF
TGTGCCAGCAGCACCGGGACTAGCGGGGGGGCCGGAGAGACCCAGTACTTC
>.|.|TRBV18|TRBJ1-3
CASSPWYDFGNTIYF
TGTGCCAGCTCACCATGGTACGACTTCGGAAACACCATATATTTT
>.|.|TRBV5-1|TRBJ2-3
CASSFGGSSTDTQYF
TGCGCCAGCAGCTTTGGCGGGTCTAGCACAGATACGCAGTATTTT
>once|.|TRBV29-1|TRBJ2-1
CSVDLYGSYNEQFF
TGCAGCGTTGATTTGTACGGCTCCTACAATGAGCAGTTCTTC
>few|.|TRBV28|TRBJ1-3
CASSVVNLSGNTIYF
TGTGCCAGCAGTGTAGTAAACTTATCTGGAAACACCATATATTTT
>few|TRBD1|TRBV10-3|TRBJ1-3
CAISDTGGSGNTIYF
TGTGCCATCAGTGATACAGGGGGCTCTGGAAACACCATATATTTT
>.|TRBD2|TRBV7-2|TRBJ2-1
CASSGGTSGTQFF
TGTGCCAGCAGCGGTGGTACTAGCGGTACGCAGTTCTTC
>.|.|TRBV28|TRBJ2-1
CASSPSGGPGNEQFF
TGTGCCAGCAGCCCTTCGGGGGGCCCTGGAAATGAGCAGTTCTTC
>.|.|TRBV6-5|TRBJ2-5
CASSGSQETQYF
TGTGCCAGCAGTGGGAGCCAAGAGACCCAGTACTTC
>few|TRBD1|TRBV5-6|TRBJ2-6
CASRQGVKNSGANVLTF
TGTGCCAGCAGACAGGGGGTGAAAAACTCTGGGGCCAACGTCCTGACTTTC
>.|TRBD1|TRBV6-5|TRBJ1-1
CASSFTGGGGEAFF
TGTGCCAGCAGTTTTACAGGGGGCGGGGGCGAAGCTTTCTTT
>.|.|TRBV28|TRBJ1-4
CASSLRETRLVANEKLFF
TGTGCCAGCAGCCTCCGTGAGACACGCCTGGTGGCTAATGAAAAACTGTTTTTT
>.|TRBD1|TRBV18|TRBJ1-6
CASSPDRVGSPLHF
TGTGCCAGCTCACCAGACAGGGTGGGCTCACCCCTCCACTTT
>.|.|TRBV6-6|TRBJ1-1
CASSNLQIMNTEAFF
TGTGCCAGCAGCAACCTCCAGATAATGAACACTGAAGCTTTCTTT
>.|.|TRBV5-1|TRBJ1-1
CASSLGHVINTEAFF
TGCGCCAGCAGCCTGGGGCATGTTATCAACACTGAAGCTTTCTTT
>.|TRBD1|TRBV6-5|TRBJ1-1
CASSPPTGGTEAFF
TGTGCCAGCAGCCCCCCAACAGGGGGCACTGAAGCTTTCTTT
>few|.|TRBV12-1|TRBJ1-1
CASSLGRAFF
TGTGCCAGCAGCCTGGGGAGAGCTTTCTTT
>.|TRBD1|TRBV5-1|TRBJ2-7
CASRGQGGYEQYF
TGCGCCAGCAGAGGACAGGGGGGCTACGAGCAGTACTTC
>few|.|TRBV10-2|TRBJ1-3
CASRAPEQAHGNTIYF
TGCGCCAGCAGAGCCCCAGAACAGGCGCATGGAAACACCATATATTTT
>once|.|TRBV27|TRBJ1-2
CASSLNWASGYTF
TGTGCCAGCAGCCTAAATTGGGCCTCGGGCTACACCTTC
>.|TRBD2|TRBV6-6|TRBJ2-3
CASETSFTSTDTQYF
TGTGCCAGTGAGACTAGCTTTACTAGCACAGATACGCAGTATTTT
>.|.|TRBV7-9|TRBJ2-3
CASSLVGERTDTQYF
TGTGCCAGCAGCTTAGTGGGAGAACGCACAGATACGCAGTATTTT
>.|.|TRBV19|TRBJ1-1
CASSRSLQAENTEAFF
TGTGCCAGTAGTAGAAGCTTACAGGCGGAGAACACTGAAGCTTTCTTT